The 10 T cell receptor beta chains in this list originate from one sample, sequenced in a study of blood T cell repertoires in COVID-19. Assay: immunoSEQ multiplex PCR; the TCRdb copy retains only in-frame clones and omits some. The sample yields roughly 220,000 clones, roughly 79% seen once. The specimen was peripheral blood. The source of these receptors is an elderly woman with COVID-19, enrolled during active disease.

This clone was counted only a few times. The rearrangement uses TRBV30 and TRBJ1-2; 8 nucleotides align to TRBD1. The CDR3 has 13 amino acids. With V trimmed by 2 bases and J by 8 bases, 7 bases remained unmatched. Germline V gives CDR1 GTSNPN, CDR2 SVGIG (reference sequence). CDR3: CAWSSLGTGGYTF. In nucleotides, the CDR3 is TGTGCCTGGAGTTCCCTCGGGACAGGCGGCTACACCTTC.

V and J are TRBV28 and TRBJ2-7; D uncertain. V dropped 3 bases and J dropped 4 bases, with 10 bases sitting between them. The CDR3 is 13 amino acids. Germline CDR1 is MDHEN and CDR2 is SYDVKM. For the CDR3, the DNA is TGTGCCAGCAGTTTGACTTCGTCTTACGAGCAGTACTTC. It codes for CASSLTSSYEQYF.

V is TRBV7-2 and J is TRBJ2-3; possibly TRBD1 for D (5 bases). The CDR3 loop spans 16 amino acids. Germline loops: CDR1 SGHTA, CDR2 FQGNSA. The germline V and J ends were trimmed by 4 bases and 6 bases, with 20 bases remaining between them. In DNA, the CDR3 is TGTGCCAGCAGCTCCCAAGGGGTCCTATCGTTGGATACGCAGTATTTT. Translated: CASSSQGVLSLDTQYF.

The chain combines TRBV11-2 with TRBJ2-5; 11 nucleotides match TRBD1. Trimming at V came to 5 bases and at J to 4 bases, leaving 3 bases not matched to a gene. This CDR3 has 14 residues. Germline assignment: CDR1 SGHAT and CDR2 FQNNGV. CDR3 in amino acids: CASSLGTGGETQYF. The CDR3 bases are TGTGCCAGCAGCCTCGGGACAGGGGGAGAGACCCAGTACTTC. Variable domain in full (rest from reference TRBV11-2 and TRBJ2-5): EAGVAQSPRYKIIEKRQSVAFWCNPISGHATLYWYQQILGQGPKLLIQFQNNGVVDDSQLPKDRFSAERLKGVDSTLKIQPAKLEDSAVYLCASSLGTGGETQYFGPGTRLLVL.

This clone was counted once. The chain employs TRBV5-4 and TRBJ2-7; TRBD1 is a possible D gene (5 bases). Between the trimmed V and J ends, which lost 3 bases and 5 bases, there was a span of 12 bases. This CDR3 region has 13 residues. The germline CDR1 and CDR2 sequences are SGHNT and YYREEE (reference sequence). The CDR3 DNA is TGTGCCAGCAGCTCCTCGCCAGGGAACGAGCAGTACTTC. Its translation: CASSSSPGNEQYF. The variable domain in full, with the rest retrieved from reference TRBV5-4 and TRBJ2-7, is ETGVTQSPTHLIKTRGQQVTLRCSSQSGHNTVSWYQQALGQGPQFIFQYYREEENGRGNFPPRFSGLQFPNYSSELNVNALELDDSALYLCASSSSPGNEQYFGPGTRLTVT.

This clone was picked up many times. The V and J genes are TRBV5-4 and TRBJ2-3; the D gene is possibly TRBD2 (6 bases). V lost 4 bases to trimming and J lost 0 bases, with 15 bases between them. CDR1 SGHNT and CDR2 YYREEE come from the germline V gene (reference sequence). This CDR3 has 16 amino acids. The DNA of the CDR3 is TGTGCCAGCAGCCCCTTGGGGCGGGGTAGCACAGATACGCAGTATTTT. Translated, it gives CASSPLGRGSTDTQYF.

The chain carries TRBV20-1 and TRBJ2-3; 8 nucleotides agree with TRBD2. This CDR3 is built from 13 residues. Germline V CDR1 and CDR2: DFQATT, SNEGSKA (reference sequence). V gave up 3 bases and J gave up 5 bases; unmatched junction bases: 4. The CDR3 coding sequence is TGCAGTGCTAGTCGCGCGGGAGGAGATACGCAGTATTTT. Translated, it gives CSASRAGGDTQYF.

A word on this clone: The same CDR3 also results from other DNA sequences found in this sample. The chain couples TRBV18 to TRBJ1-5, with 8 nucleotides matching TRBD1. This CDR3 is built from 13 residues. Germline CDR1 KGHSH, CDR2 LQKENI. V gave up 6 bases and J gave up 7 bases; unmatched junction bases: 5. CDR3 protein: CASSPGGGQPQHF. In nucleotides, the CDR3 is TGTGCCAGCTCTCCAGGGGGCGGCCAGCCCCAGCATTTT.

This chain uses TRBV6-9 with TRBJ2-7, with TRBD2 matching 14 bases. The CDR3 runs to 17 residues. Germline V gene data show CDR1 as MNHGY and CDR2 as SVAAGI. V lost 6 bases, J lost 5 bases, and 12 bases stayed unmatched. CDR3 amino acids: CASSFTSGLAGDNEQYF. For the CDR3, the DNA is TGTGCCAGCAGCTTTACTTCGGGACTAGCGGGAGACAACGAGCAGTACTTC.

The J gene is TRBJ1-2, the V gene TRBV7-9; 9 bases fit TRBD1. Germline trimming cut 3 bases from V and 7 bases from J; bases unmatched to any gene: 3. Germline V CDR1 and CDR2: SEHNR, FQNEAQ (reference sequence). The CDR3 consists of 13 residues. Here the CDR3 reads CASSFGTGSGYTF. The CDR3 bases are TGTGCCAGCAGCTTTGGGACAGGGTCTGGCTACACCTTC.